This TCR beta chain was captured by sequencing in a study of blood T cell repertoires in COVID-19. In germline, CDR1 is SGHRS, CDR2 YFSETQ. V lost 0 bases and J 5 bases, leaving 6 bases between the germline ends. The CDR3 extends over 14 amino acids. The repertoire was sequenced with immunoSEQ multiplex PCR; TCRdb's copy has only in-frame clones and lacks some. Of fewer than 250,000 clones detected, roughly four fifths appear once; the ten largest clones hold less than 8%. The chain joins TRBV5-1 to TRBJ1-6; D may be TRBD1 (6 bases). This TCR came from a woman in her 50s with active or convalescent COVID-19. The sequenced material came from peripheral blood. The DNA of the CDR3 is TGCGCCAGCAGCTTGGGACAGGATAATTCACCCCTCCACTTT. Its translation: CASSLGQDNSPLHF.